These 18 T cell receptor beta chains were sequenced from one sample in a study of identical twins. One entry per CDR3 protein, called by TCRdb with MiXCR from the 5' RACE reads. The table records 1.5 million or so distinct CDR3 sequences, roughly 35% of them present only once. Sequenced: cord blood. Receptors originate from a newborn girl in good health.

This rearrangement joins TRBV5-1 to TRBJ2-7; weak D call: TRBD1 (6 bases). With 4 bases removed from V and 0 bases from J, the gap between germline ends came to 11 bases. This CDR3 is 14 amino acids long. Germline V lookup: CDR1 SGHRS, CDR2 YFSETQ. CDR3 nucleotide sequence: TGCGCCAGCAGCGGGACACTCGCCTCCTACGAGCAGTACTTC. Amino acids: CASSGTLASYEQYF.

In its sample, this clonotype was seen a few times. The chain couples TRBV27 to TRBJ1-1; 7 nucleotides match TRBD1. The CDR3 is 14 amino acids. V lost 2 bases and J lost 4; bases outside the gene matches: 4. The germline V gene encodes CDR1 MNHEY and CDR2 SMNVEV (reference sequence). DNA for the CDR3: TGTGCCAGCAGTTTAACGAGGGGGCGCACTGAAGCTTTCTTT. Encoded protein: CASSLTRGRTEAFF.

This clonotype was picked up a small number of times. The CDR3 loop reads CASSLAPSGNYNEQFF. In DNA, the CDR3 is TGCGCCAGCAGCTTGGCCCCTAGCGGAAATTACAATGAGCAGTTCTTC. The chain carries TRBV5-1 and TRBJ2-1; TRBD2 aligns across 7 bases. The junction had 7 bases not matched to a gene; V was cut back by 0 bases and J by 4 bases. CDR1 is SGHRS and CDR2 is YFSETQ in the germline V gene. The CDR3 is made up of 16 amino acids.

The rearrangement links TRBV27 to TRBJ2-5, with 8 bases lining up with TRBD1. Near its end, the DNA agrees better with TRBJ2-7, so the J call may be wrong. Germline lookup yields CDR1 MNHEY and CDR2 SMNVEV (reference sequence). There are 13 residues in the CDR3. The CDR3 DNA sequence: TGTGCCAGCATAGACAGGGGAACCTACGAGCAGTACTTC. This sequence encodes CASIDRGTYEQYF.

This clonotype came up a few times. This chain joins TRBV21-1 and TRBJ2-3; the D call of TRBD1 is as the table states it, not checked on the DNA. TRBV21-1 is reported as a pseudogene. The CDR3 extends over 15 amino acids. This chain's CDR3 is CASSARQTLTDTQYF. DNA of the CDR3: TGTGCCAGCAGTGCCCGACAGACCCTCACAGATACGCAGTATTTT.

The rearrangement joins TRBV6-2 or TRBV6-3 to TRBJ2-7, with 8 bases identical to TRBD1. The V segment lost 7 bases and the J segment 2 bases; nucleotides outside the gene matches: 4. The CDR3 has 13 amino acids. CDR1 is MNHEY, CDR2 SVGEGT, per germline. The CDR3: CASKDREAYEQYF. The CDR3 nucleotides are TGTGCCAGCAAGGACAGGGAAGCCTACGAGCAGTACTTC.

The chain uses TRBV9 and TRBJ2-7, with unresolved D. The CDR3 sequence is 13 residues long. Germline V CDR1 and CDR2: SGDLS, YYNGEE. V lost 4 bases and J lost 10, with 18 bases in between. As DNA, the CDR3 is TGTGCCAGCAGCCCCGCACTCGAAGAGAGCCAGTACTTC. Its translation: CASSPALEESQYF.

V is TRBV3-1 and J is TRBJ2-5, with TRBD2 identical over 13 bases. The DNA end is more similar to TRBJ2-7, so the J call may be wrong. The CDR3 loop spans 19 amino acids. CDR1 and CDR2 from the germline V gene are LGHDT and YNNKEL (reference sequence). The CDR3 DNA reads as TGTGCCAGCAGCCAAGCCCTTACTAGCGGGAGGGCCTTGGATAACGAGCAGTACTTC. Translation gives CASSQALTSGRALDNEQYF.

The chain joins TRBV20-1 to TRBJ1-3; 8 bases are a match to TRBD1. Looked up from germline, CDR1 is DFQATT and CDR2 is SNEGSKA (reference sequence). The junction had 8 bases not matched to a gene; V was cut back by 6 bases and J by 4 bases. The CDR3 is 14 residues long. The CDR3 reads CSALDRGIGNTIYF. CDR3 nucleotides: TGCAGTGCCTTAGACAGGGGTATCGGAAACACCATATATTTT.

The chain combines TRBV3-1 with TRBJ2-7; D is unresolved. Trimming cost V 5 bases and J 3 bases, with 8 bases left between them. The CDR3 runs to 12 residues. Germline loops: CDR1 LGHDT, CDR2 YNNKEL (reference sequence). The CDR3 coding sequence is TGTGCCAGCAGCTGGACCCGCTACGAGCAGTACTTC. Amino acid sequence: CASSWTRYEQYF.

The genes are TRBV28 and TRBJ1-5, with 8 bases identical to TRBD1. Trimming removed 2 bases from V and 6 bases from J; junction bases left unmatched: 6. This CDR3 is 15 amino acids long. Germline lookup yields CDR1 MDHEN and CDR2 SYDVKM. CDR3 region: CASSLGDRPSQPQHF. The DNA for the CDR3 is TGTGCCAGCAGTTTAGGGGACAGGCCAAGTCAGCCCCAGCATTTT.

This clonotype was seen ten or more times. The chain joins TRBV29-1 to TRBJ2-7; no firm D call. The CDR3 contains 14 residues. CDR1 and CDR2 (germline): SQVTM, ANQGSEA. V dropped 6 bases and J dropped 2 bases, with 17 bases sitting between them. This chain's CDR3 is CSVQGTDTAYEQYF. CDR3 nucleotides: TGCAGCGTCCAAGGAACTGACACCGCCTACGAGCAGTACTTC.

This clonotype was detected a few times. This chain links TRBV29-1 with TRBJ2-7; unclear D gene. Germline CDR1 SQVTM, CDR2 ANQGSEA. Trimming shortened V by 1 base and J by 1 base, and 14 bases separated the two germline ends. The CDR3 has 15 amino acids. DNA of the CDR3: TGCAGCGTTGAAGGGGGAAAACTTAAATCCTACGAGCAGTACTTC. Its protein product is CSVEGGKLKSYEQYF.

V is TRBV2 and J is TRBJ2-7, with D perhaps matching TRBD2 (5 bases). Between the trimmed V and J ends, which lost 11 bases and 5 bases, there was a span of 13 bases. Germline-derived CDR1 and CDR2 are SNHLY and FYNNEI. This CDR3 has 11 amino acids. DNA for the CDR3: TGTGCCGGAGGCCCTCTAAACGAGCAGTACTTC. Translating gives CAGGPLNEQYF.

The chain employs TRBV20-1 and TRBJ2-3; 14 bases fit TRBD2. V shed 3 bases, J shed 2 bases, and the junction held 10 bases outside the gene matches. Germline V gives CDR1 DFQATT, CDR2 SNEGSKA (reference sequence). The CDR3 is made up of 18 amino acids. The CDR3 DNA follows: TGCAGTGCTAGGGGCCTACCGGGACTAGCGGGAGTCACAGATACGCAGTATTTT. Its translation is CSARGLPGLAGVTDTQYF.

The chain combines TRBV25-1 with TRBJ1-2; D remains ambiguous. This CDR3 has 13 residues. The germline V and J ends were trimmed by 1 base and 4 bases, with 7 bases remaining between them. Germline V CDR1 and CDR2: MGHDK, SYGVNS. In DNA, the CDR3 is TGTGCCAGCAGTGAATGGGAGGGCTATGGCTACACCTTC. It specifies CASSEWEGYGYTF.

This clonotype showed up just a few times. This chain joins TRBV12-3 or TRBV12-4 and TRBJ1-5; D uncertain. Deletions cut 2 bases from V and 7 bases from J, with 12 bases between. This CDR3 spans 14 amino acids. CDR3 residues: CASSLWVREQPQHF. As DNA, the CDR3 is TGTGCCAGCAGTTTATGGGTTCGGGAACAGCCCCAGCATTTT.

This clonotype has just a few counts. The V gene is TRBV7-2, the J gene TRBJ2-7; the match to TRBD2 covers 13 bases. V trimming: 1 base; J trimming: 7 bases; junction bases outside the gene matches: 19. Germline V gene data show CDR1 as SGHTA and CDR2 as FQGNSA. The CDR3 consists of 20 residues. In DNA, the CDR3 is TGTGCCAGCAGCTTAGTAGCGACTAGCGGGAGGTCGAGGCCCTACAATGAGCAGTACTTC. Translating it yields CASSLVATSGRSRPYNEQYF.